This TCR beta chain came from a study of chemoradiotherapy in HPV16-positive cancers. TCRdb's table, derived via immunoSEQ multiplex PCR, lists solely in-frame clones and lacks some. Of tens of thousands of clones listed, nearly 90% are singletons. With 3 bases clipped from V and 6 bases from J, the junction kept 5 bases outside the gene matches. The CDR3 contains 13 residues. Germline V lookup: CDR1 SGDLS, CDR2 YYNGEE. Repertoires were sampled repeatedly during chemoradiotherapy. Whole-study findings and limits: Candidate HPV-specific clones and E7-related TCR motifs grew in tumor during treatment.

Concerning this clone: Antigen specificity is unknown.

This TCR came from a human donor with HPV-associated anogenital cancer. The rearrangement joins TRBV9 to TRBJ2-7; 8 nucleotides agree with TRBD1. The input for sequencing was blood, taken from a patient who underwent chemoradiotherapy. CDR3 in amino acids: CASSGPGGIEQYF. CDR3 in DNA: TGTGCCAGCAGCGGTCCAGGGGGCATCGAGCAGTACTTC.